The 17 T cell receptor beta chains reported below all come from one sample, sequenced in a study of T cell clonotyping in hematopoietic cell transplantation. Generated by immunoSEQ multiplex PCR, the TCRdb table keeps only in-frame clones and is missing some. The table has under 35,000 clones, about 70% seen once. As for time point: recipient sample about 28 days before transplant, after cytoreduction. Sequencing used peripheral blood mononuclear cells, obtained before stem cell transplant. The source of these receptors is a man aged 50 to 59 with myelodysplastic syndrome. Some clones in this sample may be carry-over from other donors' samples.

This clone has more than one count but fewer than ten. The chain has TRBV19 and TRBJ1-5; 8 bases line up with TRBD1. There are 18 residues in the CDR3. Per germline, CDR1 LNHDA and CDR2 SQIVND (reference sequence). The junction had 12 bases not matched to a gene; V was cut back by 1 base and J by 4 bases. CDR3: CASSIVLSTGALNQPQHF. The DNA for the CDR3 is TGTGCCAGTAGTATAGTCCTCTCGACAGGGGCCCTAAATCAGCCCCAGCATTTT. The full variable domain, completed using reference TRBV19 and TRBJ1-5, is DGGITQSPKYLFRKEGQNVTLSCEQNLNHDAMYWYRQDPGQGLRLIYYSQIVNDFQKGDIAEGYSVSREKKESFPLTVTSAQKNPTAFYLCASSIVLSTGALNQPQHFGDGTRLSIL.

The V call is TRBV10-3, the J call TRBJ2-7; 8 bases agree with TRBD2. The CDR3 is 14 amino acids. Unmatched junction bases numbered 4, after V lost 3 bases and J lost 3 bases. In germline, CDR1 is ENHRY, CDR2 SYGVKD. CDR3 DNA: TGTGCCATCAGTGATGCGGGGGGTTTCTACGAGCAGTACTTC. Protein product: CAISDAGGFYEQYF.

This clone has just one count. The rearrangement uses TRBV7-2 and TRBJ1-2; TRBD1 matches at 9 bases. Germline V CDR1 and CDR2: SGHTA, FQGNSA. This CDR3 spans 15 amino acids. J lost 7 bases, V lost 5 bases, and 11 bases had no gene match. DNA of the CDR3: TGTGCCAGCAGCAAACCGGGACAGGGCCCCACTGGCTACACCTTC. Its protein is CASSKPGQGPTGYTF.

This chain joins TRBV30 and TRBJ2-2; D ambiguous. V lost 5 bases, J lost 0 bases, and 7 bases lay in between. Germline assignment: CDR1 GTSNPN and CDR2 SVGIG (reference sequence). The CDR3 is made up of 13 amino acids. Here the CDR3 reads CAWVGANTGELFF. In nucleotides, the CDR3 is TGTGCCTGGGTCGGTGCGAACACCGGGGAGCTGTTTTTT.

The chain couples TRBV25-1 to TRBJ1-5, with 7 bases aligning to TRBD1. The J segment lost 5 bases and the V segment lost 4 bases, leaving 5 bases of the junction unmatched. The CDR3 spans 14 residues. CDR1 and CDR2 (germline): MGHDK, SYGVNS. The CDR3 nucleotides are TGTGCCAGCAGTGTAGGACAGGATTATCAGCCCCAGCATTTT. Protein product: CASSVGQDYQPQHF.

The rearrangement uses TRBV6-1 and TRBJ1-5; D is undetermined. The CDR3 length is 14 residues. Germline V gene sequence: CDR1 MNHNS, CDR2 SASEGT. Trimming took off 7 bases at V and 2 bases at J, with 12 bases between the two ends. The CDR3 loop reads CASTLDMGNQPQHF. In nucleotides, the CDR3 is TGTGCCAGCACCCTTGATATGGGCAATCAGCCCCAGCATTTT.

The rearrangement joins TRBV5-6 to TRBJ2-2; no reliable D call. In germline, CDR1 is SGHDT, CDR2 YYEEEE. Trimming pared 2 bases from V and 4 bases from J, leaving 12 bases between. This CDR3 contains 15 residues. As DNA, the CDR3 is TGTGCCAGCAGCTTTTTAGAGGCGTTCACCGGGGAGCTGTTTTTT. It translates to CASSFLEAFTGELFF.

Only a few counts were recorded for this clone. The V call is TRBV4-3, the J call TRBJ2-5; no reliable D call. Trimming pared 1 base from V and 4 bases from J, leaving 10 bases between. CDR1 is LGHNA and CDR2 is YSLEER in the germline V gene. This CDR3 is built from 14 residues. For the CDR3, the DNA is TGCGCCAGCAGCCAAGGCGGTTGGGTAGAGACCCAGTACTTC. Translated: CASSQGGWVETQYF.

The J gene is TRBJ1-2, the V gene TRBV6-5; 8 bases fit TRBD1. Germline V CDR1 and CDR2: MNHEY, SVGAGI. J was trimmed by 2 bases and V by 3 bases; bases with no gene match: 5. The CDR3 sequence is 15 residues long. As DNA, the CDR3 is TGTGCCAGCAGTTATTACGACAGGGGAAACTATGGCTACACCTTC. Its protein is CASSYYDRGNYGYTF.

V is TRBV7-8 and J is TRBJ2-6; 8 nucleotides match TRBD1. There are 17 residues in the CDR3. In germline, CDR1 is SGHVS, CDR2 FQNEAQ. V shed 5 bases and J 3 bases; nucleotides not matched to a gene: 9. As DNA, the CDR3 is TGTGCCAGCAGCGCACTCTCGGACAGGGTTGGGGCCAACGTCCTGACTTTC. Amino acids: CASSALSDRVGANVLTF.

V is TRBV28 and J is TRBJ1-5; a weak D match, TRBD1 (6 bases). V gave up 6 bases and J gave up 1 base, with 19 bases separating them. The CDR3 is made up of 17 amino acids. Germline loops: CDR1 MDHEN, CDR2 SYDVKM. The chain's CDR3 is CASSSLGGGASNQPQHF. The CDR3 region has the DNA TGTGCCAGCAGCAGTTTAGGGGGAGGGGCAAGCAATCAGCCCCAGCATTTT.

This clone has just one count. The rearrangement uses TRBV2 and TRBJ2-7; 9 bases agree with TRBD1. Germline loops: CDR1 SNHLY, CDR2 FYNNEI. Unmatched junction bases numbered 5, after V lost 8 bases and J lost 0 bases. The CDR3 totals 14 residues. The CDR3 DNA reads TGTGCCAGCTACCGGGACAGGGACTCCTACGAGCAGTACTTC. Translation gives CASYRDRDSYEQYF.

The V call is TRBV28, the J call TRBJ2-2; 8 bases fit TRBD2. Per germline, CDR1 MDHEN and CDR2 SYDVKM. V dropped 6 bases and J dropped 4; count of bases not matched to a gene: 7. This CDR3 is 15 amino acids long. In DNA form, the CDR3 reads TGTGCCAGCAGACCCGGACTAGCAAGCACCGGGGAGCTGTTTTTT. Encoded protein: CASRPGLASTGELFF.

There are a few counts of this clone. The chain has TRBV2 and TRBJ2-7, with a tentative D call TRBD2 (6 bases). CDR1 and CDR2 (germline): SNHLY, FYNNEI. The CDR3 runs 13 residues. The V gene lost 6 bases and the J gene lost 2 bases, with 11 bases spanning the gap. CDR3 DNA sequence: TGTGCCAGCAGCACTCGGGGGACCTACGAGCAGTACTTC. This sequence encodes CASSTRGTYEQYF. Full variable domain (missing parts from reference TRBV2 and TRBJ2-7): EPEVTQTPSHQVTQMGQEVILRCVPISNHLYFYWYRQILGQKVEFLVSFYNNEISEKSEIFDDQFSVERPDGSNFTLKIRSTKLEDSAMYFCASSTRGTYEQYFGPGTRLTVT.

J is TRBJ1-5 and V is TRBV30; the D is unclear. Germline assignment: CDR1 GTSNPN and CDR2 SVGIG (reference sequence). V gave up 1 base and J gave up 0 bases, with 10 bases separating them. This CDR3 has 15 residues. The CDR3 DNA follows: TGTGCCTGGAGTGCGGGTTTCAATAGCAATCAGCCCCAGCATTTT. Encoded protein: CAWSAGFNSNQPQHF.

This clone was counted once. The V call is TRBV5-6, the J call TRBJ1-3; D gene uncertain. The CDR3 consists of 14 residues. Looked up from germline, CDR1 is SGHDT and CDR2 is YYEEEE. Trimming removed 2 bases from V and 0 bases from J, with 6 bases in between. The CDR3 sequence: CASSFGDSGNTIYF. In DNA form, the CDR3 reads TGTGCCAGCAGCTTTGGGGACTCTGGAAACACCATATATTTT.

Here the CDR3 reads CASSYGVGSTEAFF. For the CDR3, the DNA is TGTGCCAGCAGTTACGGAGTGGGGTCCACTGAAGCTTTCTTT. This chain links TRBV6-5 with TRBJ1-1; D is unresolved. The CDR3 extends over 14 amino acids. Germline CDR1 reads MNHEY; CDR2 reads SVGAGI. V shed 2 bases and J shed 4 bases, with 11 bases lying between them.